Listed here is a single T cell receptor beta chain. Other DNA sequences in this specimen translate into the identical CDR3. Clones were read by immunoSEQ multiplex PCR, and TCRdb kept only the in-frame ones, dropping some. The profile covers 250,000 to 400,000 clones, with roughly 91% appearing a single time and 1% taken by the ten largest. The data belong to a study of blood T cell repertoires in COVID-19. CDR1 and CDR2 from the germline V gene are SGHRS and YFSETQ. The CDR3 consists of 12 residues. V was clipped by 0 bases and J by 4 bases, with 4 bases between them. The sample consisted of peripheral blood. The chain has TRBV5-1 and TRBJ1-2; D uncertain. The sequence was obtained from a man between 50 and 59 years old with active or convalescent COVID-19. CDR3 region: CASSLDSYGYTF. In nucleotides, the CDR3 is TGCGCCAGCAGCTTGGACAGCTATGGCTACACCTTC.